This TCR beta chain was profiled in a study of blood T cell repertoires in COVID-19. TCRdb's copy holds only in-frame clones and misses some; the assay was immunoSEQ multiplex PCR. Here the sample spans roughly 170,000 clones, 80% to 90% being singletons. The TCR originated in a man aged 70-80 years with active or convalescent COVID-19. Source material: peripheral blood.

CDR3 sequence reads: CASSLGTVSNQPQHF. DNA for the CDR3: TGTGCCAGCAGCCTAGGGACAGTTAGCAATCAGCCCCAGCATTTT. The V gene is TRBV3-1 (or the pseudogene TRBV3-2), the J gene TRBJ1-5; 7 nucleotides line up with TRBD1. The CDR3 spans 15 residues. CDR1 and CDR2 (germline): LGHDT, YNNKEL (reference sequence). Trimming took 4 bases from V and 0 from J; bases not matched to a gene: 3.